Listed here are 19 T cell receptor beta chains from one sample, sequenced in a study of blood T cell repertoires in COVID-19. Sequenced by immunoSEQ multiplex PCR; TCRdb stores in-frame clones only, minus some. Of hundreds of thousands of clones listed, about 89% are singletons. The sequencing sample was made of peripheral blood. These receptors came from a young woman with acute or convalescent COVID-19.

The gene calls are TRBV15 and TRBJ2-1, with D possibly matching TRBD1 (6 bases). Deletions cut 4 bases from V and 8 bases from J, with 6 bases between. Germline-derived CDR1 and CDR2 are LNHNV and YYDKDF (reference sequence). The CDR3 consists of 11 residues. Here the CDR3 DNA reads TGTGCCACCAGCACAGGGGATGAGCAGTTCTTC. As protein: CATSTGDEQFF.

The gene calls are TRBV4-1 and TRBJ1-5; 10 nucleotides agree with TRBD1. The length of the CDR3 is 15 residues. V trimming: 1 base; J trimming: 7 bases; junction bases outside the gene matches: 4. Germline CDR1 MGHRA, CDR2 YSYEKL. CDR3 sequence reads: CASSQGQGAAQPQHF. CDR3 bases: TGCGCCAGCAGCCAAGGACAGGGGGCAGCGCAGCCCCAGCATTTT.

The chain recombines TRBV7-3 with TRBJ2-1; TRBD2 matches at 8 bases. Per germline, CDR1 SGHTA and CDR2 FQGTGA. Trimming at V came to 5 bases and at J to 6 bases, leaving 9 bases not matched to a gene. The CDR3 consists of 15 residues. CDR3 sequence: CASSLSGGAPNEQFF. DNA of the CDR3: TGTGCCAGCAGCCTATCGGGGGGGGCCCCCAATGAGCAGTTCTTC.

This clone was picked up one time. The chain carries TRBV11-2 and TRBJ2-7; D perhaps matches TRBD1 (5 bases). V lost 1 base to trimming and J lost 4 bases, with 8 bases between them. From germline, CDR1 is SGHAT and CDR2 FQNNGV. The CDR3 runs 13 residues. The CDR3 DNA follows: TGTGCCAGCAGCTTAGGACAGAGATACGAGCAGTACTTC. Translating it yields CASSLGQRYEQYF.

This chain uses TRBV24-1 with TRBJ1-2; 11 positions match TRBD1. Trimming at V came to 3 bases and at J to 4 bases, leaving 9 bases not matched to a gene. CDR3 length: 17 amino acids. Germline values: CDR1 KGHDR, CDR2 SFDVKD. CDR3 loop: CATSDNGQGAYGYGYTF. CDR3 nucleotides: TGTGCCACCAGTGATAACGGACAGGGGGCGTATGGCTATGGCTACACCTTC.

The rearrangement links TRBV5-4 to TRBJ1-2, with no clear D. This CDR3 spans 14 amino acids. CDR1 is SGHNT and CDR2 is YYREEE in the germline V gene (reference sequence). V gave up 4 bases and J gave up 5 bases, with 15 bases separating them. Here the CDR3 reads CASSRGPEGYGYTF. CDR3 DNA: TGTGCCAGCAGCCGTGGCCCGGAGGGATATGGCTACACCTTC.

This sequence joins TRBV30 and TRBJ1-5; D might be TRBD1 (5 bases). This CDR3 contains 18 residues. CDR1 and CDR2 from the germline V gene are GTSNPN and SVGIG (reference sequence). The V end lost 3 bases, the J end lost 0 bases, and 21 bases lay between the germline ends. CDR3 coding DNA: TGTGCCTGGAGATCCCCGGGCCCCGGGGGTTATAGCAATCAGCCCCAGCATTTT. It translates to CAWRSPGPGGYSNQPQHF. Full variable domain (remainder filled in from reference TRBV30 and TRBJ1-5): SQTIHQWPATLVQPVGSPLSLECTVEGTSNPNLYWYRQAAGRGLQLLFYSVGIGQISSEVPQNLSASRPQDRQFILSSKKLLLSDSGFYLCAWRSPGPGGYSNQPQHFGDGTRLSIL.

This chain joins TRBV3-1 (or the pseudogene TRBV3-2) and TRBJ2-4; TRBD2 might be the D (5 bases). This CDR3 comprises 15 residues. The V end lost 4 bases, the J end lost 0 bases, and 10 bases lay between the germline ends. Germline CDR1 LGHDT, CDR2 YNNKEL (reference sequence). The CDR3 region has the DNA TGTGCCAGCAGCCCCGGGCGGGTAGCCAAAAACATTCAGTACTTC. It yields the protein CASSPGRVAKNIQYF.

This clone was recorded a few times. The rearrangement links TRBV19 to TRBJ2-2; a weak D match, TRBD1 (5 bases). The CDR3 spans 15 residues. V gave up 3 bases and J gave up 0 bases, with 8 bases separating them. From germline, CDR1 is LNHDA and CDR2 SQIVND (reference sequence). The CDR3 DNA sequence: TGTGCCAGTAGTATTGACAGAGCGAACACCGGGGAGCTGTTTTTT. Translated, it gives CASSIDRANTGELFF.

This clone appeared a single time. The gene calls are TRBV5-1 and TRBJ2-7; possible D gene TRBD1, 5 bases. Looked up from germline, CDR1 is SGHRS and CDR2 is YFSETQ. The V end lost 0 bases, the J end lost 1 base, and 20 bases lay between the germline ends. The CDR3 is 18 residues long. CDR3 coding DNA: TGCGCCAGCAGCTTGGCTCCGGACACGGTGATACGGTCCTACGAGCAGTACTTC. This gives the protein CASSLAPDTVIRSYEQYF.

V and J are TRBV28 and TRBJ2-7; the D is unclear. Germline V gene sequence: CDR1 MDHEN, CDR2 SYDVKM. The CDR3 sequence is 13 residues long. The germline V and J ends were trimmed by 2 bases and 0 bases, with 5 bases remaining between them. The CDR3 spells CASSLASSYEQYF. DNA of the CDR3: TGTGCCAGCAGTTTAGCGTCCTCCTACGAGCAGTACTTC.

The chain has TRBV9 and TRBJ1-6; the match to TRBD1 covers 7 bases. The V gene's germline CDR1 is SGDLS and CDR2 YYNGEE. There are 15 residues in the CDR3. The V and J ends lost 0 bases and 6 bases, in that order; junction bases with no gene match: 3. The CDR3 bases are TGTGCCAGCAGCGTAGTAGGGGACAGTAATTCACCCCTCCACTTT. It codes for CASSVVGDSNSPLHF. The whole variable domain, filled in from reference TRBV9 and TRBJ1-6, reads DSGVTQTPKHLITATGQRVTLRCSPRSGDLSVYWYQQSLDQGLQFLIQYYNGEERAKGNILERFSAQQFPDLHSELNLSSLELGDSALYFCASSVVGDSNSPLHFGNGTRLTVT.

The rearrangement joins TRBV4-1 to TRBJ2-3; 7 nucleotides align to TRBD1. Germline CDR1 reads MGHRA; CDR2 reads YSYEKL. The CDR3 length is 18 residues. V trimming: 2 bases; J trimming: 4 bases; junction bases outside the gene matches: 15. CDR3 nucleotide sequence: TGCGCCAGCAGCCAACCTTTCCGTAAGGGGGCTATCTCAGATACGCAGTATTTT. The encoded protein is CASSQPFRKGAISDTQYF.

The chain couples TRBV2 to TRBJ2-5; TRBD2 matches 8 bases. The CDR3 has 14 residues. V lost 6 bases and J lost 4; bases outside the gene matches: 7. Germline loops: CDR1 SNHLY, CDR2 FYNNEI. As DNA, the CDR3 is TGTGCCAGCAGCCACTCGGCGGGGGGAGAGACCCAGTACTTC. This gives the protein CASSHSAGGETQYF.

This clone appeared once. The rearrangement joins TRBV27 to TRBJ1-6; D is perhaps TRBD1 (5 bases). There are 15 residues in the CDR3. The ends were cut back, 3 bases at V and 8 bases at J, with 14 bases in the middle. In germline, CDR1 is MNHEY, CDR2 SMNVEV (reference sequence). CDR3 nucleotide sequence: TGTGCCAGCAGTTTCGGTTTCCAGGGATATTCACCCCTCCACTTT. Translating it yields CASSFGFQGYSPLHF.

The J gene is TRBJ2-5, the V gene TRBV27, with a tentative D call TRBD1 (5 bases). The V end was cut by 4 bases, the J end by 5 bases, with 11 bases between. Looked up from germline, CDR1 is MNHEY and CDR2 is SMNVEV (reference sequence). The CDR3 is made up of 13 amino acids. CDR3 sequence: CASSSQVGETQYF. DNA for the CDR3: TGTGCCAGCAGTTCACAGGTTGGTGAGACCCAGTACTTC.

The genes are TRBV2 and TRBJ2-7; 8 nucleotides line up with TRBD2. Losses at the gene ends were 7 bases for V and 0 bases for J; bases not matched to a gene: 8. CDR1 is SNHLY and CDR2 is FYNNEI in the germline V gene. The CDR3 runs to 15 residues. The chain's CDR3 is CASNAALAVSYEQYF. The CDR3 bases are TGTGCCAGCAATGCGGCACTAGCGGTCTCCTACGAGCAGTACTTC.

V gene TRBV28 combines with J gene TRBJ2-1, with 10 bases fitting TRBD2. Looked up from germline, CDR1 is MDHEN and CDR2 is SYDVKM. This CDR3 region has 14 residues. Unmatched junction bases numbered 4, after V lost 4 bases and J lost 7 bases. Here the CDR3 reads CASSWTSGGNEQFF. The CDR3 DNA is TGTGCCAGCAGTTGGACTAGCGGCGGAAATGAGCAGTTCTTC. Together with reference TRBV28 and TRBJ2-1, the CDR3 gives the full variable domain: DVKVTQSSRYLVKRTGEKVFLECVQDMDHENMFWYRQDPGLGLRLIYFSYDVKMKEKGDIPEGYSVSREKKERFSLILESASTNQTSMYLCASSWTSGGNEQFFGPGTRLTVL.

The CDR3 reads CAVRGAGYGYTF. DNA for the CDR3: TGTGCAGTCAGGGGGGCAGGCTATGGCTACACCTTC. This chain connects TRBV6-5 to TRBJ1-2, with 7 positions matching TRBD1. Germline CDR1 MNHEY, CDR2 SVGAGI. CDR3 size: 12 residues.